A selection of T cell receptor beta chains follows, all from one sample in a study of T cells after yellow fever vaccination. TCRdb itself ran the 5' RACE reads through MiXCR, one entry per CDR3 protein. The sample has about 340,000 distinct CDR3 sequences, 9.5% to 15% seen once. The source was CD4+ T cells sorted from PBMCs, collected 15 days after the yellow fever booster vaccination. These receptors were taken from a young man who received the YFV17D yellow fever vaccine. Both conserved end residues are part of each CDR3. D genes are given only for firm matches. Clone size is not always given. Where it is, it says once, few, many or a class for expanded clones.

J | V | D | size | DNA | CDR3
TRBJ1-4 | TRBV10-3 | NA | few | TGTGCCATCAGTTCGGTCGCAGGGGATAATGAAAAACTGTTTTTT | CAISSVAGDNEKLFF
TRBJ2-7 | TRBV5-1 | TRBD2 | few | TGCGCCAGCAGCCTTAGCGGGGAAAGGCGGCAGAACTTC | CASSLSGERRQNF
TRBJ2-3 | TRBV20-1 | NA | NA | TGCAGTGCTAGGCGAAGGGGGACCCCCCTCACAGATACGCAGTATTTT | CSARRRGTPLTDTQYF
TRBJ2-3 | TRBV27 | NA | NA | TGTGCCAGCAGTTTATCGTATAGGGGATACGCGCAGTATTTT | CASSLSYRGYAQYF
TRBJ2-3 | TRBV5-1 | NA | many | TGCGCCAGCGGCACAGGGTACACAGATACGCAGTATTTT | CASGTGYTDTQYF
TRBJ2-6 | TRBV7-3 | NA | few | TGTGCCAGCAGTCGAGGTTTTGGGGCCAACGTCCTGACTTTC | CASSRGFGANVLTF
TRBJ2-5 | TRBV12-3/TRBV12-4 | NA | NA | TGTGCCAGCAGTGGTTTGAGAGAGACCCAGTACTTC | CASSGLRETQYF
TRBJ1-1 | TRBV28 | NA | few | TGTGCCAGCAGTCCCGGCGGGGGGGGGAACACTGAAGCTTTCTTT | CASSPGGGGNTEAFF
TRBJ2-3 | TRBV20-1 | TRBD2 | few | TGCAGTGCTAGGCAGGGCGCGCTAGCGGGGGGAAGCACAGATACGCAGTATTTT | CSARQGALAGGSTDTQYF
TRBJ2-5 | TRBV7-9 | NA | many | TGTGCCAGCAGCTTAAATACGGAGACCCAGTACTTC | CASSLNTETQYF
TRBJ2-2 | TRBV7-2 | NA | NA | TGTGCCAGCAGCTTAGATCGAATTGCGAACACCGGGGAGCTGTTTTTT | CASSLDRIANTGELFF
TRBJ1-5 | TRBV6-6 | TRBD1 | many | TGTGCCAGCAGAAGGACAGGGGACAATCAGCCCCAGCATTTT | CASRRTGDNQPQHF
TRBJ2-3 | TRBV5-1 | TRBD1 | few | TGCGCCAGCAGCCTCCCAGGGGGACAGGGCACAGATACGCAGTATTTT | CASSLPGGQGTDTQYF
TRBJ2-3 | TRBV14 | NA | NA | TGTGCCAGCAGCCTACGGGGCCGACGCACAGATACGCAGTATTTT | CASSLRGRRTDTQYF
TRBJ1-2 | TRBV5-1 | NA | NA | TGCGCCACAGCTGTGGAGGGACCAAATGGCTACACCTTC | CATAVEGPNGYTF
TRBJ1-2 | TRBV15 | NA | NA | TGTGCCACCAGCAGAGATTCCCGGGAGGCAAAAGGCTACACCTTC | CATSRDSREAKGYTF
TRBJ1-6 | TRBV6-2/TRBV6-3 | NA | few | TGTGCCAGCAGTCCCCGGCCACCGAGAGGTTCACCCCTCCACTTT | CASSPRPPRGSPLHF
TRBJ1-5 | TRBV5-6 | TRBD1 | NA | TGTGCCAGCAGCTTGGAAGGTTCAGGGGGCGGTGGTCAGCCCCAGCATTTT | CASSLEGSGGGGQPQHF
TRBJ1-4 | TRBV15 | NA | NA | TGTGCCACCAGCAGAGATGGGGGGACCACTAATGAAAAACTGTTTTTT | CATSRDGGTTNEKLFF
TRBJ1-2 | TRBV7-9 | NA | few | TGTGCCAGCAGCTTAGTGGGCAGCACCACCTATGGCTACACCTTC | CASSLVGSTTYGYTF
TRBJ2-1 | TRBV28 | NA | NA | TGTGCCAGCAGTCCGGCAGTCCTCAATGAGCAGTTCTTC | CASSPAVLNEQFF
TRBJ2-6 | TRBV29-1 | TRBD1 | few | TGCAGCGTCCTGACAGGGGCTGGGGCCAACGTCCTGACTTTC | CSVLTGAGANVLTF
TRBJ2-3 | TRBV5-1 | NA | many | TGCGCCAGCAGCTTGTTCACTAGCAAATCAGATACGCAGTATTTT | CASSLFTSKSDTQYF